This is a list of T cell receptor beta chains from one sample in a study of response to subunit inactivated influenza vaccine. TCRdb used MiXCR to reprocess the RT-PCR reads, holding one entry per CDR3 protein. Of 630,000 or so distinct CDR3 sequences listed, approximately 14% are singletons. Source: PBMCs from blood, taken 11 to 12 days after vaccination. The receptors shown here come from a man aged 45-60 years who received an inactivated influenza vaccine. Each CDR3 is given with its conserved first and last residue.

J gene,V gene,CDR3 protein
TRBJ2-3,TRBV5-1,CASSLQGLAGDTQYF
TRBJ1-1,TRBV29-1,CSVVATLNTEAFF
TRBJ2-5,TRBV6-5,CASSYSKGRETQYF
TRBJ2-3,TRBV7-2,CASISNRYTQYF
TRBJ1-2,TRBV10-3,CASSWDPLYGYTF
TRBJ2-1,TRBV15,CATSWGQGVNNEQFF
TRBJ2-5,TRBV15,CATSRDQRGSSGRETQYF
TRBJ2-3,TRBV10-3,CATQRRGELTDTQYF
TRBJ1-2,TRBV5-6,CASSQYRGGYTF
TRBJ2-1,TRBV24-1,CATSEGTGPPYNEQFF
TRBJ2-2,TRBV7-3,CASSLNHQGWTGELFF
TRBJ2-1,TRBV15,CATSRTSGGNNEQFF
TRBJ1-1,TRBV7-9,CASSPRDGHTEAFF
TRBJ1-6,TRBV7-9,CASSTGSSPLHF
TRBJ1-5,TRBV12-3/TRBV12-4,CASSRRGLTQHF
TRBJ2-1,TRBV7-9,CASSFPRGGLVF
TRBJ2-1,TRBV6-2/TRBV6-3,CASSYLGPNEQFF
TRBJ2-5,TRBV29-1,CSVVLTGVQETQYF
TRBJ1-2,TRBV12-3/TRBV12-4,CASSLGIYGYTF
TRBJ2-5,TRBV29-1,CSGQFSSKGPETQYF
TRBJ1-2,TRBV6-2/TRBV6-3,CASRVTGQAHYGYTF
TRBJ1-3,TRBV20-1,CSARTGISGNTIYF
TRBJ1-2,TRBV20-1,CSAIGADGYTF
TRBJ1-1,TRBV12-3/TRBV12-4,CASSFGYSNTEAFF
TRBJ2-3,TRBV12-3/TRBV12-4,CASSLGGTATDTQYF
TRBJ1-4,TRBV7-9,CASSLGDRSTNEKLFF
TRBJ1-2,TRBV5-4,CASSLAPGNLVGGYTF
TRBJ1-2,TRBV10-3,CAISEDRNYGYTF
TRBJ1-1,TRBV5-4,CASNPQGWDSTEAFF
TRBJ2-3,TRBV5-1,CASSLTAATDTQYF
TRBJ1-1,TRBV7-9,CASSTSTGTTEAFF
TRBJ2-3,TRBV20-1,CSARPDREFTDTQYF
TRBJ1-1,TRBV11-2,CASSLGLRGKRDTEAFF
TRBJ2-7,TRBV18,CASSPKLPGLAGISYEQYF
TRBJ2-2,TRBV20-1,CSASADTGELFF
TRBJ2-7,TRBV5-6,CASSLPGQGVDEQYF
TRBJ2-7,TRBV18,CASSPETGPSYEQYF
TRBJ2-1,TRBV27,CASTPLAGGYNEQFF
TRBJ2-5,TRBV4-3,CASSQDRTGQETQYF
TRBJ2-3,TRBV29-1,CSVVSAGGVDTQYF
TRBJ2-1,TRBV11-1,CASSFIRAGALSSYNEQFF
TRBJ2-7,TRBV18,CASSPTDGYEQYF
TRBJ2-1,TRBV29-1,CSVPLAGINNEQFF
TRBJ1-2,TRBV28,CASSFGRSLYGYTF